This TCR beta chain appears in the sequencing data of a study of human T cells and chemical hapten exposure. Time point indicated: pre-sensitization, week 0. Sample treatment: therapeutic diphenylcyclopropenone sensitization with weekly scalp DPC. The germline CDR1 and CDR2 sequences are MNHEY and SMNVEV (reference sequence). There are 17 residues in the CDR3. V was clipped by 4 bases and J by 6 bases, with 22 bases between them. Only a few counts were recorded for this clonotype. Its antigen is unknown. Study-level findings and limits: There was no change with DPC sensitization in TCRs above 1 in 1000 frequency.

Using its own MiXCR run on the RACE reads, TCRdb lists one record per CDR3 protein. This sample yields some 250,000 distinct CDR3 sequences, of which almost 8% are seen a single time; roughly 1.2% belongs to the top ten. This specimen was whole blood, taken in connection with sensitization to the hapten diphenylcyclopropenone (DPC). This clonotype originated in a man aged 18 to 30 with alopecia areata. Some clones in this sample may be carry-over from other donors' samples. The chain is built from TRBV27 and TRBJ2-1; D is possibly TRBD1 or TRBD2 (5 bases each). CDR3 DNA: TGTGCCAGCAGTTCTAAACGCTCGTCCAGGGAGCCCAATGAGCAGTTCTTC. This encodes CASSSKRSSREPNEQFF.